This TCR beta chain was sequenced for a study of identical twins. Template switching, a step in the protocol, added a universal primer site, and cDNA carried unique molecular identifiers. TCRdb passed the 5' RACE reads through MiXCR, listing each CDR3 protein once. The table lists 450,000 to 600,000 distinct CDR3 sequences, 20% to 25% of them singletons, with around 0.47% in the top ten. This clonotype has a handful of counts. As yet, its antigen is unknown. Findings and limits, study-wide: Donors were not followed over many years; analysis was cross-sectional. Within cord blood, abundant beta clonotypes carried fewer insertions, but memory repertoires showed no such trend.

CDR3 size: 15 residues. CDR1 and CDR2 from the germline V gene are LGHDT and YNNKEL (reference sequence). V was clipped by 0 bases and J by 7 bases; unmatched bases: 3. These data also featured in a second study, about yellow fever vaccine responses in identical twins. That study adds: Reportedly, the response of twins' T cells to the vaccine seemed partly convergent, partly personalized.

The V gene is TRBV3-1, the J gene TRBJ1-6; 7 nucleotides align to TRBD1. The TCR comes from a woman between 18 and 29 years old in good health. The sequenced sample was CD4+ T cells sorted from blood. The chain's CDR3 is CASSQEDRENSPLHF. The CDR3, as DNA: TGTGCCAGCAGCCAAGAAGACAGGGAAAATTCACCCCTCCACTTT.